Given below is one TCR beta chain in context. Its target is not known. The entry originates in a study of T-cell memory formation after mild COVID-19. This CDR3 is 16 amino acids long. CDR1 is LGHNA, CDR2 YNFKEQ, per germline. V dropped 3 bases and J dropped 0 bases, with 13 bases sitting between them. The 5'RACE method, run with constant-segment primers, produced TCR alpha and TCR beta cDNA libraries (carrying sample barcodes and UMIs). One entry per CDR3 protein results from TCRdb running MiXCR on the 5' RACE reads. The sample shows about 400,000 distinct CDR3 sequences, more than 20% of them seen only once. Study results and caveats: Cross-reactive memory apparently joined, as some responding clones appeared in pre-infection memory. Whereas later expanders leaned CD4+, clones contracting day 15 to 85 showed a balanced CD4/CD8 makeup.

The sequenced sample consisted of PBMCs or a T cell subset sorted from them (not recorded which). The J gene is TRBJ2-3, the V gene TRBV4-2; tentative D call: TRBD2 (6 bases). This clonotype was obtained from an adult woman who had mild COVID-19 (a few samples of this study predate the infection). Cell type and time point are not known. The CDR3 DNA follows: TGTGCCAGCAGCCAGGGGAGGCCACCTAGCACAGATACGCAGTATTTT. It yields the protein CASSQGRPPSTDTQYF.